This is a list of T cell receptor beta chains from one sample in a study of patients and donors after allogeneic stem cell transplantation. Each CDR3 protein gets one entry after TCRdb re-called the RT-PCR reads with MiXCR. Altogether about 160,000 distinct CDR3 sequences are present, roughly 30% being singletons, with the ten largest covering around 3%. What was sequenced was blood, either unsorted or a sorted T cell fraction (not recorded which). These receptors all come from a human donor who was either an allogeneic HSCT recipient or a stem cell or donor lymphocyte infusion donor (not recorded which). It is not recorded whose cells these are; they may come from a transplant donor. CDR3s include the opening cysteine and the closing phenylalanine or tryptophan. D genes are given only for firm matches. Rows may omit the clone size; those that give it use once, few, many or a size class.

len: 15; abundance: few; v_gene: TRBV10-1; d_gene: TRBD2; j_gene: TRBJ2-7; CDR3nt: TGCGCCAGCAGTGATCCGACTAGCGGGAGCTACGAGCAGTACTTC; CDR3aa: CASSDPTSGSYEQYF
len: 15; abundance: .; v_gene: TRBV9; d_gene: .; j_gene: TRBJ1-2; CDR3nt: TGTGCCAGCAGCGTAGATAGGGGCCGAGGCTATGGCTACACCTTC; CDR3aa: CASSVDRGRGYGYTF
len: 12; abundance: many; v_gene: TRBV6-5; d_gene: .; j_gene: TRBJ2-1; CDR3nt: TGTGCCAGCAGTTACGGGGGGACCGAGCAGTTCTTC; CDR3aa: CASSYGGTEQFF
len: 13; abundance: few; v_gene: TRBV6-2/TRBV6-3; d_gene: .; j_gene: TRBJ1-5; CDR3nt: TGTGCCAGCCAGGTTGTAGCAAATCAGCCCCAGCATTTT; CDR3aa: CASQVVANQPQHF
len: 16; abundance: few; v_gene: TRBV18; d_gene: TRBD1; j_gene: TRBJ2-2; CDR3nt: TGTGCCAGCTCACCACCCGGGACAGGGAACACCGGGGAGCTGTTTTTT; CDR3aa: CASSPPGTGNTGELFF
len: 13; abundance: .; v_gene: TRBV28; d_gene: .; j_gene: TRBJ2-7; CDR3nt: TGTGCCAGCAGTCGCCACATCGACTACGAGCAGTACTTC; CDR3aa: CASSRHIDYEQYF
len: 11; abundance: many; v_gene: TRBV10-3; d_gene: .; j_gene: TRBJ1-2; CDR3nt: TGTGCCATCAGTGCAGGGTATGGCTACACCTTC; CDR3aa: CAISAGYGYTF
len: 17; abundance: .; v_gene: TRBV6-5; d_gene: TRBD2; j_gene: TRBJ2-3; CDR3nt: TGTGCCAGCAGTGGACTAGCGGGAGCCCATAGCACAGATACGCAGTATTTT; CDR3aa: CASSGLAGAHSTDTQYF
len: 13; abundance: .; v_gene: TRBV6-6; d_gene: TRBD1; j_gene: TRBJ1-4; CDR3nt: TGTGCCAGCAGCGGACAGGGCCGGGAAAAACTGTTTTTT; CDR3aa: CASSGQGREKLFF
len: 15; abundance: .; v_gene: TRBV5-1; d_gene: TRBD2; j_gene: TRBJ2-1; CDR3nt: TGCGCCAGCAGCTTGTCACTAGCGGGTAACAATGAGCAGTTCTTC; CDR3aa: CASSLSLAGNNEQFF
len: 15; abundance: few; v_gene: TRBV12-3/TRBV12-4; d_gene: .; j_gene: TRBJ2-4; CDR3nt: TGTGCCAGCAGTTTAAGGGGGGGGACAGAAAACATTCAGTACTTC; CDR3aa: CASSLRGGTENIQYF
len: 13; abundance: .; v_gene: TRBV12-3/TRBV12-4; d_gene: TRBD1; j_gene: TRBJ2-7; CDR3nt: TGTGCCAGCAGCCGGACAGGGAACTACGAGCAGTACTTC; CDR3aa: CASSRTGNYEQYF
len: 15; abundance: .; v_gene: TRBV4-1; d_gene: .; j_gene: TRBJ2-5; CDR3nt: TGCGCCAGCAGCCAAGGAGTCGGCAGGGAGGAGACCCAGTACTTC; CDR3aa: CASSQGVGREETQYF
len: 15; abundance: many; v_gene: TRBV12-3/TRBV12-4; d_gene: .; j_gene: TRBJ1-2; CDR3nt: TGTGCCAGCAGCCGTAGACAGACAATTAACTATGGCTACACCTTC; CDR3aa: CASSRRQTINYGYTF
len: 15; abundance: medium-sized; v_gene: TRBV12-3/TRBV12-4; d_gene: .; j_gene: TRBJ1-4; CDR3nt: TGTGCCAGCAGTTCAGAGGGACGGCCGAATGAAAAACTGTTTTTT; CDR3aa: CASSSEGRPNEKLFF
len: 14; abundance: .; v_gene: TRBV28; d_gene: .; j_gene: TRBJ1-5; CDR3nt: TGTGCCAGCAGACGCCGGGGACAATACCAGCCCCAGCATTTT; CDR3aa: CASRRRGQYQPQHF
len: 13; abundance: .; v_gene: TRBV30; d_gene: TRBD2; j_gene: TRBJ2-5; CDR3nt: TGTGCCACCGGACTAGCGGGAGCGGAGACCCAGTACTTC; CDR3aa: CATGLAGAETQYF
len: 12; abundance: .; v_gene: TRBV9; d_gene: TRBD1; j_gene: TRBJ2-1; CDR3nt: TGTGCCAGCAGAGGGACAGGGAATGAGCAGTTCTTC; CDR3aa: CASRGTGNEQFF
len: 14; abundance: .; v_gene: TRBV9; d_gene: .; j_gene: TRBJ2-7; CDR3nt: TGTGCCAGCAGCCAACCCGCGAGCGGAAACGAGCAGTACTTC; CDR3aa: CASSQPASGNEQYF
len: 12; abundance: many; v_gene: TRBV27; d_gene: TRBD1; j_gene: TRBJ1-6; CDR3nt: TGTGCCAGCGCCAGGGGGCATTCACCCCTCCACTTT; CDR3aa: CASARGHSPLHF
len: 14; abundance: .; v_gene: TRBV5-1; d_gene: .; j_gene: TRBJ1-6; CDR3nt: TGCGCCAGTTCTGCCGGGGAATATAATTCACCCCTCCACTTT; CDR3aa: CASSAGEYNSPLHF
len: 17; abundance: few; v_gene: TRBV5-1; d_gene: TRBD1; j_gene: TRBJ2-7; CDR3nt: TGCGCCAGCAGCTTGGGGCAGGGGGCTACGAGCTCCTACGAGCAGCACTTC; CDR3aa: CASSLGQGATSSYEQHF
len: 10; abundance: few; v_gene: TRBV5-8; d_gene: .; j_gene: TRBJ1-1; CDR3nt: TGTGCCAGCAGCTTACAGGAAGCTTTCTTT; CDR3aa: CASSLQEAFF
len: 15; abundance: .; v_gene: TRBV20-1; d_gene: .; j_gene: TRBJ2-1; CDR3nt: TGCAGTGCTAGAGATCGGCACTACTCCTACAATGAGCAGTTCTTC; CDR3aa: CSARDRHYSYNEQFF
len: 13; abundance: .; v_gene: TRBV3-1; d_gene: TRBD1; j_gene: TRBJ1-5; CDR3nt: TGTGCCAGCAGCCAAAAACAGGGGCAGCCCCAGCATTTT; CDR3aa: CASSQKQGQPQHF
len: 12; abundance: .; v_gene: TRBV7-3; d_gene: .; j_gene: TRBJ2-2; CDR3nt: TGTGCCAGCAGCACAGGGACCGGGGAGCTGTTTTTT; CDR3aa: CASSTGTGELFF
len: 17; abundance: .; v_gene: TRBV4-1; d_gene: .; j_gene: TRBJ2-1; CDR3nt: TGCGCCAGCAGCCAAGAGGGGACTCCGAGCTCCTACAATGAGCAGTTCTTC; CDR3aa: CASSQEGTPSSYNEQFF
len: 15; abundance: .; v_gene: TRBV5-1; d_gene: .; j_gene: TRBJ1-1; CDR3nt: TGCGCCAGCAGCTTGGGGGTCAGACAGAACACTGAAGCTTTCTTT; CDR3aa: CASSLGVRQNTEAFF
len: 13; abundance: .; v_gene: TRBV12-3/TRBV12-4; d_gene: TRBD1; j_gene: TRBJ2-1; CDR3nt: TGTGCCAGCAGTGCCCAGGGGGCGGGTATGCAGTTCTTC; CDR3aa: CASSAQGAGMQFF
len: 12; abundance: many; v_gene: TRBV29-1; d_gene: .; j_gene: TRBJ1-2; CDR3nt: TGCAGCGTTGGTGTCATTAACTATGGCTACACCTTC; CDR3aa: CSVGVINYGYTF
len: 14; abundance: once; v_gene: TRBV3-1; d_gene: .; j_gene: TRBJ2-3; CDR3nt: TGTGCCAGCAGCCGAAGTCAAAACACAGATACGCAGTATTTT; CDR3aa: CASSRSQNTDTQYF
len: 15; abundance: many; v_gene: TRBV6-5; d_gene: .; j_gene: TRBJ1-2; CDR3nt: TGTGCCAGCAGTTACTCGAGGCAGGGCAGCTATGGCTACACCTTC; CDR3aa: CASSYSRQGSYGYTF
len: 13; abundance: many; v_gene: TRBV5-1; d_gene: .; j_gene: TRBJ1-1; CDR3nt: TGCGCCAGCAGCTTGCCGGACCCGGTTGTAGCTTTCTTT; CDR3aa: CASSLPDPVVAFF
len: 16; abundance: .; v_gene: TRBV7-2; d_gene: TRBD2; j_gene: TRBJ2-1; CDR3nt: TGTGCCAGCAACCAACTAGCGGGAGGACCCTACAATGAGCAGTTCTTC; CDR3aa: CASNQLAGGPYNEQFF
len: 12; abundance: .; v_gene: TRBV28; d_gene: .; j_gene: TRBJ2-2; CDR3nt: TGTGCCAGCAGTTGGGTCACCGGGGAGCTGTTTTTT; CDR3aa: CASSWVTGELFF
len: 15; abundance: few; v_gene: TRBV6-1; d_gene: .; j_gene: TRBJ1-5; CDR3nt: TGTGCCAGCAGTGAACAACGGAGACCCAATCAGCCCCAGCATTTT; CDR3aa: CASSEQRRPNQPQHF
len: 15; abundance: .; v_gene: TRBV5-6; d_gene: .; j_gene: TRBJ2-1; CDR3nt: TGTGCCAGCAGCTTGGCAGGAGTCTCCTACAATGAGCAGTTCTTC; CDR3aa: CASSLAGVSYNEQFF
len: 16; abundance: .; v_gene: TRBV15; d_gene: .; j_gene: TRBJ2-5; CDR3nt: TGTGCCACCAGCAGAGTGGTCCAGACAGCTAAAGAGACCCAGTACTTC; CDR3aa: CATSRVVQTAKETQYF
len: 14; abundance: many; v_gene: TRBV20-1; d_gene: .; j_gene: TRBJ1-6; CDR3nt: TGCAGTGCTAAATCTAGCTCCTATAATTCACCCCTCCACTTT; CDR3aa: CSAKSSSYNSPLHF
len: 14; abundance: few; v_gene: TRBV5-1; d_gene: TRBD1; j_gene: TRBJ1-2; CDR3nt: TGCGCCAGCAGCTCCGAGACAGGGACCTATGGCTACACCTTC; CDR3aa: CASSSETGTYGYTF
len: 15; abundance: many; v_gene: TRBV5-1; d_gene: TRBD1; j_gene: TRBJ1-1; CDR3nt: TGCGCCAGCAGAGCCTCATTGACAGGGCCCAATGGGGCTTTCTTT; CDR3aa: CASRASLTGPNGAFF
len: 13; abundance: .; v_gene: TRBV30; d_gene: TRBD2; j_gene: TRBJ2-1; CDR3nt: TGTGCCTGTGGACTAGCGCTTTACAATGAGCAGTTCTTC; CDR3aa: CACGLALYNEQFF
len: 13; abundance: .; v_gene: TRBV5-1; d_gene: .; j_gene: TRBJ1-2; CDR3nt: TGCGCCAGCAGCTTGGATAACAGGAAGGGCTACACCTTC; CDR3aa: CASSLDNRKGYTF
len: 14; abundance: .; v_gene: TRBV2; d_gene: .; j_gene: TRBJ1-5; CDR3nt: TGTGCCAGCAGGGGGCTGAGGGTTTATCAGCCCCAGCATTTT; CDR3aa: CASRGLRVYQPQHF
len: 14; abundance: few; v_gene: TRBV15; d_gene: .; j_gene: TRBJ1-5; CDR3nt: TGTGCCACCAGCAGAGATCGAGGGGCTCAGCCCCAGCATTTT; CDR3aa: CATSRDRGAQPQHF
len: 17; abundance: .; v_gene: TRBV7-3; d_gene: TRBD2; j_gene: TRBJ2-3; CDR3nt: TGTGCCAGCAGACCTAAAGGGACTAGCGGGACAACAGATACGCAGTATTTT; CDR3aa: CASRPKGTSGTTDTQYF
len: 16; abundance: few; v_gene: TRBV6-1; d_gene: TRBD1; j_gene: TRBJ1-2; CDR3nt: TGTGCCAGCAGTGAAGGCCCCTCGGACAGGGTATGGGGCTACACCTTC; CDR3aa: CASSEGPSDRVWGYTF
len: 14; abundance: .; v_gene: TRBV4-1; d_gene: .; j_gene: TRBJ2-3; CDR3nt: TGCGCCAGCAGCCAAGCAAAAAGAACAGATACGCAGTATTTT; CDR3aa: CASSQAKRTDTQYF
len: 15; abundance: few; v_gene: TRBV18; d_gene: TRBD1; j_gene: TRBJ1-6; CDR3nt: TGTGCCAGCTCACCCGAGACAGGGGTTAATTCACCCCTCCACTTT; CDR3aa: CASSPETGVNSPLHF
len: 14; abundance: few; v_gene: TRBV28; d_gene: TRBD1; j_gene: TRBJ1-2; CDR3nt: TGTGCCAGCAGTTTACTGGACAGGCTTGAAGGCTACACCTTC; CDR3aa: CASSLLDRLEGYTF
len: 14; abundance: .; v_gene: TRBV7-9; d_gene: .; j_gene: TRBJ1-1; CDR3nt: TGTGCCAGCAGCTTAGAGTCAGGGGTGACTGAAGCTTTCTTT; CDR3aa: CASSLESGVTEAFF
len: 12; abundance: few; v_gene: TRBV2; d_gene: .; j_gene: TRBJ2-7; CDR3nt: TGTGCCAGCAGTGAGGGCGGCTACGAGCAGTACTTC; CDR3aa: CASSEGGYEQYF